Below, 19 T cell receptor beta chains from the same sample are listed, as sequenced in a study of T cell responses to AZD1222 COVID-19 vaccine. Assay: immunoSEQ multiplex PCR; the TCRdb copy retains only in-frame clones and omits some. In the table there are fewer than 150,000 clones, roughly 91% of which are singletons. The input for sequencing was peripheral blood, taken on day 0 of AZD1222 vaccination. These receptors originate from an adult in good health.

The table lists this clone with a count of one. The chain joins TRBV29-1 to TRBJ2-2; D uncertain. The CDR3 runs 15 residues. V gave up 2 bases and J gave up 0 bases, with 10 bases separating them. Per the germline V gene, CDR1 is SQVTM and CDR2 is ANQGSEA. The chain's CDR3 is CSVELDDPNTGELFF. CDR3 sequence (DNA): TGCAGCGTTGAATTAGACGATCCGAACACCGGGGAGCTGTTTTTT.

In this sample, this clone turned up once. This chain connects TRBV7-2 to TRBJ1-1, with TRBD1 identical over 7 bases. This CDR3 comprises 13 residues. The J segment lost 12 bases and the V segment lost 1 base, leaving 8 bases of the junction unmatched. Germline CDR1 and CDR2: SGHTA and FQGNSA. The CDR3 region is CASSLVRDRQTFF. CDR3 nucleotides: TGTGCCAGCAGCTTAGTTCGGGACAGACAAACTTTCTTT.

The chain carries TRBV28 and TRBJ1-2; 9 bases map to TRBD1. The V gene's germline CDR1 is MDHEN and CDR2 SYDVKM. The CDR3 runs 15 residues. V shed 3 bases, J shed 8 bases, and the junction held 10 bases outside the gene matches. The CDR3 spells CASSLPNRGLGGYTF. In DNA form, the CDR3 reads TGTGCCAGCAGTTTGCCAAACAGGGGGCTGGGCGGCTACACCTTC.

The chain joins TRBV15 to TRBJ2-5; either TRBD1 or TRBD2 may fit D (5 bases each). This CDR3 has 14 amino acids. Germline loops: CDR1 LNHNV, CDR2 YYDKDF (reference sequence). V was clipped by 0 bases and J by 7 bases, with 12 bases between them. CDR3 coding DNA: TGTGCCACCAGCAGAGATGTGGGGACGGGGACCCAGTACTTC. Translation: CATSRDVGTGTQYF.

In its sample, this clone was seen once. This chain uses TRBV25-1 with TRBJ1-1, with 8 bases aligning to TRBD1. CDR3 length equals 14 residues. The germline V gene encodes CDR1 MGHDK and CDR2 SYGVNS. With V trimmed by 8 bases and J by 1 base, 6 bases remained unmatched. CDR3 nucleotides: TGTGCCAGCGGACAGGGTACTGGGAACACTGAAGCTTTCTTT. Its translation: CASGQGTGNTEAFF.

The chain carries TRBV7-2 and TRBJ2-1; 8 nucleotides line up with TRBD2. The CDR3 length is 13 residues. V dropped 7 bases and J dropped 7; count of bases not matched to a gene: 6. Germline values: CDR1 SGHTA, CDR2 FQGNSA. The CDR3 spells CASNTKRGNEQFF. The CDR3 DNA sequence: TGTGCCAGCAACACAAAGCGGGGGAATGAGCAGTTCTTC.

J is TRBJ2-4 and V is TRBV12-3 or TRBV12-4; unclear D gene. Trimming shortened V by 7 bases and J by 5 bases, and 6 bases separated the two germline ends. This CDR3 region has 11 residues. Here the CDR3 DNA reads TGTGCCAGCAATGGGGAAAACATTCAGTACTTC. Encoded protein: CASNGENIQYF.

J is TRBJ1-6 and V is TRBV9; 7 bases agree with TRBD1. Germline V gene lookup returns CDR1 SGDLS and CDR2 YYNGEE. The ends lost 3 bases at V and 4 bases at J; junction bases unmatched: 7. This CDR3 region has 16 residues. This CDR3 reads CASSDGTAIYNSPLHF. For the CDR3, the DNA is TGTGCCAGCAGCGACGGGACAGCGATTTATAATTCACCCCTCCACTTT.

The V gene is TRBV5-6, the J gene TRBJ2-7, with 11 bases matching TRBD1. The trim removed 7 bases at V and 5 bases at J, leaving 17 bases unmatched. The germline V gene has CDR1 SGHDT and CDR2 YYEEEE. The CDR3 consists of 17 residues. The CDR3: CASGLRLMGQGVHEQYF. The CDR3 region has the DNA TGTGCCAGCGGCCTCCGCCTGATGGGACAGGGGGTCCACGAGCAGTACTTC. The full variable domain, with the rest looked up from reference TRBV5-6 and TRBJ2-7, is DAGVTQSPTHLIKTRGQQVTLRCSPKSGHDTVSWYQQALGQGPQFIFQYYEEEERQRGNFPDRFSGHQFPNYSSELNVNALLLGDSALYLCASGLRLMGQGVHEQYFGPGTRLTVT.

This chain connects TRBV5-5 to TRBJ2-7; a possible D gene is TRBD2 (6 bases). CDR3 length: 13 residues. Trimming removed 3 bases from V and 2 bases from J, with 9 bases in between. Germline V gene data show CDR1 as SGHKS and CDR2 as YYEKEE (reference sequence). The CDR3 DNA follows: TGTGCCAGCAGCTGGGGGGAGGCCTACGAGCAGTACTTC. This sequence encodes CASSWGEAYEQYF.

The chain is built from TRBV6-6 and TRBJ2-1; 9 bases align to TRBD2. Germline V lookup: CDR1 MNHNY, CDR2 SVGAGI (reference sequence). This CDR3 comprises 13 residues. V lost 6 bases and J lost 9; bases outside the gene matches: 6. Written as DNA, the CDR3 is TGTGCCAGCAGCCCTAGGCGGGAGGGTGAGCAGTTCTTC. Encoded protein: CASSPRREGEQFF.

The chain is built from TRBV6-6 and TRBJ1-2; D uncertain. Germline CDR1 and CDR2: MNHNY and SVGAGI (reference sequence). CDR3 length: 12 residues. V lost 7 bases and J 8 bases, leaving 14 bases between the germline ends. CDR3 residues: CASTIPGRGYTF. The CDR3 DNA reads TGTGCCAGCACCATCCCCGGACGGGGCTACACCTTC.

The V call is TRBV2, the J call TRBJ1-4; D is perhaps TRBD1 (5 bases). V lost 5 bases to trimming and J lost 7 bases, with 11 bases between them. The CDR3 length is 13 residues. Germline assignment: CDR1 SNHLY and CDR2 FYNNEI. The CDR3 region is CASSPGTGEKLFF. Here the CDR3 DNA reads TGTGCCAGCAGTCCCGGGACGGGTGAAAAACTGTTTTTT.

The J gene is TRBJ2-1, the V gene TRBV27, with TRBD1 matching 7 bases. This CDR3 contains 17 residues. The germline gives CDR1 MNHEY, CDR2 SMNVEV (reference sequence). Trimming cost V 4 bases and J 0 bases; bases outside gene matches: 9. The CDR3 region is CASSSTGVHRSYNEQFF. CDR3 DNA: TGTGCCAGCAGTTCCACAGGGGTACATCGCTCCTACAATGAGCAGTTCTTC.

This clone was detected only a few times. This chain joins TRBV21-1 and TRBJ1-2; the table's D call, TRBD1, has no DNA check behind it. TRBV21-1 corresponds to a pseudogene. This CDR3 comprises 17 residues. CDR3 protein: CASSNLITGGRAYGYTF. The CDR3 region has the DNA TGTGCCAGCAGCAACCTCATTACAGGGGGCAGAGCTTATGGCTACACCTTC.

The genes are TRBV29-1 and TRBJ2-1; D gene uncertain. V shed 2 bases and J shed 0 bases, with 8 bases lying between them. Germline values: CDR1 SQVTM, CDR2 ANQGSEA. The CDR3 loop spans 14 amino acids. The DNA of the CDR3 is TGCAGCGTTGAAATTTTGAGCTCCTACAATGAGCAGTTCTTC. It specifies CSVEILSSYNEQFF.

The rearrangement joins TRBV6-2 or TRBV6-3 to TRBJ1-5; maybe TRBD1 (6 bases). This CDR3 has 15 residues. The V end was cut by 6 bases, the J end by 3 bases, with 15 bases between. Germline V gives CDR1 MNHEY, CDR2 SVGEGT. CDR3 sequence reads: CASSQGKRVNQPQHF. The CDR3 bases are TGTGCCAGCAGCCAGGGGAAACGGGTCAATCAGCCCCAGCATTTT.

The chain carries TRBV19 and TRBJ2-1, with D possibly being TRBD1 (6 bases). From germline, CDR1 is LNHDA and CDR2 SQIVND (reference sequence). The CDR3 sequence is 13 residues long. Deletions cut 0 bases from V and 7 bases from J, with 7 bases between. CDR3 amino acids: CASSIERGNEQFF. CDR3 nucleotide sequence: TGTGCCAGTAGTATAGAGAGGGGGAATGAGCAGTTCTTC. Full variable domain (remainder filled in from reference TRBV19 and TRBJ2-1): DGGITQSPKYLFRKEGQNVTLSCEQNLNHDAMYWYRQDPGQGLRLIYYSQIVNDFQKGDIAEGYSVSREKKESFPLTVTSAQKNPTAFYLCASSIERGNEQFFGPGTRLTVL.

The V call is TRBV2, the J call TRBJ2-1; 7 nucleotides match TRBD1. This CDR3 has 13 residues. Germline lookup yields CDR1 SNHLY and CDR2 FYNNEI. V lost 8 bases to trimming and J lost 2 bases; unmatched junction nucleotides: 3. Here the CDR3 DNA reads TGTGCCAGCTGGGACAGCGCCTACAATGAGCAGTTCTTC. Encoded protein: CASWDSAYNEQFF.